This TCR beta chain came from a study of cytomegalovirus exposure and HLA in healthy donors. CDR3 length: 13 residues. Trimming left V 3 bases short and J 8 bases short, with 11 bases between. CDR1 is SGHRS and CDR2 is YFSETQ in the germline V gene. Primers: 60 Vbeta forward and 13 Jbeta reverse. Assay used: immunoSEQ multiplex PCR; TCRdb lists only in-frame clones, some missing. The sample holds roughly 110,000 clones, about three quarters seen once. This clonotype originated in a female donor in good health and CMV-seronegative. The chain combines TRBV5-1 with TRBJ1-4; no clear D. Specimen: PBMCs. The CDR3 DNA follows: TGCGCCAGCAGCTCCGCGGGGAAGGAAAAACTGTTTTTT. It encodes CASSSAGKEKLFF.